Detailed here is one T cell receptor beta chain. This table comes from immunoSEQ multiplex PCR, and its TCRdb copy is limited to in-frame clones, with some not included. Among some 73,000 clones, about 90% were seen once, and the ten largest hold 3.8%. The germline V and J ends were trimmed by 4 bases and 2 bases, with 17 bases remaining between them. Germline assignment: CDR1 LNHDA and CDR2 SQIVND (reference sequence). The CDR3 spans 16 residues. The data stem from a study of cytomegalovirus exposure and HLA in healthy donors. What was sequenced was PBMCs. The chain joins TRBV19 to TRBJ1-2, with D perhaps matching TRBD1 (5 bases). The receptor comes from a woman aged 18-29 years in good health and CMV-seropositive. The CDR3, as DNA: TGTGCCAGTAGTAGGGGGACTCCTCAGGCGAACTATGGCTACACCTTC. Translated: CASSRGTPQANYGYTF.